This TCR beta chain was sequenced in a study of cytomegalovirus exposure and HLA in healthy donors. Overall study findings and caveats: A previous analysis found most TCR beta V segments productive roughly 87% or roughly 30% of the time.

V lost 5 bases and J lost 1; bases outside the gene matches: 7. The CDR3 is 15 residues long. The germline gives CDR1 LNHDA, CDR2 SQIVND (reference sequence). Worth noting for this clone: Antigen unknown.

The PCR was carried out with 60 Vbeta primers and 13 Jbeta primers. Assay used: immunoSEQ multiplex PCR; TCRdb lists only in-frame clones, some missing. The table has fewer than 200,000 clones, 60% to 80% seen once; the top ten hold 4% to 5.5%. This chain links TRBV19 with TRBJ1-2; TRBD1 aligns across 7 bases. Material for sequencing was PBMCs. The receptor was derived from a male donor in good health and CMV-seronegative. The DNA for the CDR3 is TGTGCCAGTAGTGACAGGGTTAGGAGTAACTATGGCTACACCTTC. Amino acid sequence: CASSDRVRSNYGYTF.